These T cell receptor beta chains were read from a single sample in a study of beta chain features in type 1 diabetes. Profiling relied on immunoSEQ multiplex PCR, and the TCRdb table lists in-frame clones only, not all of them. The repertoire holds approximately 23,000 clones, with 60% to 80% as singletons. Sequencing was carried out using Tregs from blood. These receptors all come from a woman aged 40-49 years in good health. Each CDR3 is given with its conserved first and last residue. A D gene is named only where the DNA matches it firmly. Size values are once, few and many counts, or a class for expanded clones, and some rows have none.

J gene	D gene	V gene	clone size	CDR3 DNA	CDR3 protein
TRBJ2-7	.	TRBV10-3	.	TGTGCCATCAGTGGGAACAGGGACCTTATCGAGCAGTACTTC	CAISGNRDLIEQYF
TRBJ1-1	.	TRBV6-6	.	TGTGCCAGCAGTTATGCCGGGAATGGTGAAGCTTTCTTT	CASSYAGNGEAFF
TRBJ1-3	TRBD1	TRBV25-1	.	TGTGCCAGCAGTGAGGGGAGGACAGGGCTCGGAAACACCATATATTTT	CASSEGRTGLGNTIYF
TRBJ2-5	.	TRBV20-1	.	TGCAGTGCTAGTATGGAGAGGACCCAGTACTTC	CSASMERTQYF
TRBJ2-7	.	TRBV29-1	.	TGCAGCGTCGGAGTTAGGGGGAAGAACTACGAGCAGTACTTC	CSVGVRGKNYEQYF
TRBJ2-7	.	TRBV29-1	.	TGCAGCGTTGAAGTAAGGCAGGGCACCTACGAGCAGTACTTC	CSVEVRQGTYEQYF
TRBJ1-2	.	TRBV5-5	.	TGTGCCAGCAGCTTGGGGGTCGGAGCGAACTATGGCTACACCTTC	CASSLGVGANYGYTF
TRBJ1-2	.	TRBV14	.	TGTGCCAGCAGCCCGTTTACAGGGTACGGCTACACCTTC	CASSPFTGYGYTF
TRBJ2-5	TRBD2	TRBV11-2	.	TGTGCCAGCAGCTTCGGGGAGGGTGAGACCCAGTACTTC	CASSFGEGETQYF
TRBJ2-5	.	TRBV21-1	few	TGTGCCAGCAGCAAAGGGGGCAGGCAATTCCAAGAGACCCAGTACTTC	CASSKGGRQFQETQYF
TRBJ2-4	.	TRBV2	.	TGTGCCAGCAGTAGGACACAGCTGGCCAAAAACATTCAGTACTTC	CASSRTQLAKNIQYF
TRBJ2-7	TRBD1	TRBV7-2	.	TGTGCCAGCAGCCCCGGGGTGAGGGGGCGCGGGCAGTACTTC	CASSPGVRGRGQYF
TRBJ2-3	.	TRBV7-2	few	TGTGCCAGCAGCTTAGTGATTAGTAGCACAGATACGCAGTATTTT	CASSLVISSTDTQYF
TRBJ2-5	.	TRBV11-1	.	TGTGCCAGCAGCTTAGTACAGCTTGGGGAGACCCAGTACTTC	CASSLVQLGETQYF
TRBJ2-7	.	TRBV18	.	TGTGCCAGCTCACCGCTCCAGGCAGCCTCCTACGAGCAGTACTTC	CASSPLQAASYEQYF
TRBJ2-7	.	TRBV5-1	.	TGCGCCAGCAGCCCTGGACTGTATGAAGGGGAGCAGTACTTC	CASSPGLYEGEQYF